This T cell receptor beta chain appears in the sequencing data of a study of T cells in Graves' hyperthyroidism and ophthalmopathy. RNA transcripts were the template for amplifying TCR beta CDR3 regions. When the TCR CDR3 underwent first-round RT-PCR, the HTBI primer set was used. TCRdb reanalysed the multiplex PCR reads using MiXCR and keeps one entry per CDR3 protein. The sample consists of about 700,000 distinct CDR3 sequences, 40% to 55% of them appearing once. Germline loops: CDR1 ENHRY, CDR2 SYGVKD. The CDR3 extends over 16 amino acids. V was trimmed by 3 bases and J by 3 bases, leaving 17 bases between them.

The sample comprised peripheral blood or thyroid tissue (not recorded which). V is TRBV10-3 and J is TRBJ1-1; tentatively, D is TRBD1 (6 bases). The TCR sequence derives from an adult man with Graves' disease, either hyperthyroidism or ophthalmopathy (not recorded which). CDR3: CAISDGRTAEDTEAFF. CDR3 DNA: TGTGCCATCAGTGACGGTCGGACAGCTGAGGACACTGAAGCTTTCTTT.